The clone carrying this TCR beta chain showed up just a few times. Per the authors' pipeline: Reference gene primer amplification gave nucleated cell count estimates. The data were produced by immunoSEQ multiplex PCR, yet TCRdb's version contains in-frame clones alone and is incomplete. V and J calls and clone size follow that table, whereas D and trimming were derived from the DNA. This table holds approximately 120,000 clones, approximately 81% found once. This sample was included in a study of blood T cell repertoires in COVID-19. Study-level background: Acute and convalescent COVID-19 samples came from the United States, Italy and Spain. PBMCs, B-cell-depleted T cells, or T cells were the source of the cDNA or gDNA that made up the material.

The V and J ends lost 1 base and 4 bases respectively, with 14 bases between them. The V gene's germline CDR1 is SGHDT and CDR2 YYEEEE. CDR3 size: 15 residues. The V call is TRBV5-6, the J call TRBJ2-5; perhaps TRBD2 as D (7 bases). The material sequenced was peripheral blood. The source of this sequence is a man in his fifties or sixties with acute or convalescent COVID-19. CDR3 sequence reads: CASSLTEGGRETQYF. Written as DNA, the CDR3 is TGTGCCAGCAGCTTGACTGAGGGGGGGAGAGAGACCCAGTACTTC.